This T cell receptor (beta chain) stems from a study of T cells after yellow fever vaccination. Study summary: SMART-Seq v4 Ultra Low Input handled preparation of low-cell-number fractions. Overall study findings and caveats: The secondary response peaked faster, at day 5 versus 15, but was weaker. Relatively few clonotypes were ones that appeared in both CD4 and CD8 compartments. Booster samples showed a return of most primary-vaccination clones (under 98% CD4, approximately 85% CD8).

After removal of 4 bases from V and 3 bases from J, the junction contained 7 bases not matched to a gene. The germline V gene has CDR1 SGHRS and CDR2 YFSETQ. The CDR3 is 17 residues long. Concerning this clonotype itself: Its antigen is unidentified.

A single record per CDR3 protein comes from TCRdb applying MiXCR to the 5' RACE reads. This table holds some 350,000 distinct CDR3 sequences, about 9.9% found once. This chain joins TRBV5-1 and TRBJ2-5, with 15 positions matching TRBD2. This sample comprised PBMCs, obtained on the day of the first yellow fever vaccination. The receptor was isolated from a man younger than 35 who received the YFV17D yellow fever vaccine. The CDR3 DNA reads as TGCGCCAGCAGCGAAGGACTAGCGGGGGGGACCAAAGAGACCCAGTACTTC. It codes for CASSEGLAGGTKETQYF.